One and the same sample provided the 9 T cell receptor beta chains below, sequenced in a study of PD-L1 blockade in urothelial cancer. Here immunoSEQ multiplex PCR was the method, and the copy in TCRdb shows in-frame clones only, minus some. The sample shows roughly 90,000 clones, roughly nine tenths of them seen only once. The sample here was PBMCs, taken around atezolizumab (anti-PD-L1) treatment. These receptors were taken from a man aged 60 to 75 with urothelial cancer.

This clone was found once. The chain couples TRBV4-3 to TRBJ2-7; TRBD2 matches 8 bases. The CDR3 runs to 17 residues. Trimming at V came to 3 bases and at J to 5 bases, leaving 15 bases not matched to a gene. The V gene's germline CDR1 is LGHNA and CDR2 YSLEER. CDR3 region: CASSHRVSGGPGDEQYF. The CDR3 nucleotides read TGCGCCAGCAGCCATAGGGTATCGGGAGGGCCAGGTGACGAGCAGTACTTC.

This chain uses TRBV5-1 with TRBJ2-3; TRBD2 agrees at 11 bases. CDR1 is SGHRS and CDR2 is YFSETQ in the germline V gene. V shed 2 bases, J shed 4 bases, and the junction held 6 bases outside the gene matches. The CDR3 sequence is 16 residues long. The CDR3 bases are TGCGCCAGCAGCTTCTTAGCGGGAGGGTTTGCAGATACGCAGTATTTT. Translating it yields CASSFLAGGFADTQYF.

The rearrangement links TRBV4-2 to TRBJ2-5; 10 nucleotides match TRBD2. Losses at the gene ends were 2 bases for V and 5 bases for J; bases not matched to a gene: 8. CDR1 LGHNA and CDR2 YNFKEQ come from the germline V gene. CDR3 length: 16 amino acids. The CDR3 loop is CASSQSPGLALETQYF. CDR3 bases: TGTGCCAGCAGCCAATCACCGGGACTAGCGTTGGAGACCCAGTACTTC.

This clone appeared once. The V gene is TRBV9, the J gene TRBJ1-1, with D perhaps matching TRBD1 (6 bases). This CDR3 has 13 amino acids. V lost 3 bases and J 4 bases, leaving 10 bases between the germline ends. Germline V gives CDR1 SGDLS, CDR2 YYNGEE. The CDR3 nucleotides read TGTGCCAGCAGCGGAACAGGGTTCACTGAAGCTTTCTTT. It codes for CASSGTGFTEAFF.

This clone has a single count. The chain is built from TRBV7-3 and TRBJ2-3, with D unclear. The CDR3 has 12 residues. Germline V lookup: CDR1 SGHTA, CDR2 FQGTGA. V lost 5 bases and J 6 bases, leaving 9 bases between the germline ends. The CDR3 DNA reads TGTGCCAGCAGCCGTAACAGCGATACGCAGTATTTT. The encoded protein is CASSRNSDTQYF.

V and J are TRBV2 and TRBJ2-7; possibly TRBD1 for D (6 bases). The V end lost 6 bases, the J end lost 6 bases, and 21 bases lay between the germline ends. CDR3 length: 15 residues. CDR1 and CDR2 (germline): SNHLY, FYNNEI. DNA for the CDR3: TGTGCCAGCAGCGTTAAGGGGGTAATGTTCTGCGAGCAGTACTTC. Its protein is CASSVKGVMFCEQYF.

The V and J genes are TRBV7-2 and TRBJ2-7, with a tentative D call TRBD2 (6 bases). CDR3 length equals 16 residues. V was trimmed by 3 bases and J by 6 bases, leaving 21 bases between them. CDR1 SGHTA and CDR2 FQGNSA come from the germline V gene. This chain's CDR3 is CASSFLGSGGGSEQYF. CDR3 DNA sequence: TGTGCCAGCAGCTTCCTAGGTAGCGGAGGAGGGAGCGAGCAGTACTTC. The full variable domain, in which reference TRBV7-2 and TRBJ2-7 provide the parts outside the CDR3, is GAGVSQSPSNKVTEKGKDVELRCDPISGHTALYWYRQSLGQGLEFLIYFQGNSAPDKSGLPSDRFSAERTGGSVSTLTIQRTQQEDSAVYLCASSFLGSGGGSEQYFGPGTRLTVT.

The V gene is TRBV29-1, the J gene TRBJ2-2; tentatively, D is TRBD2 (6 bases). The CDR3 has 16 amino acids. CDR1 SQVTM and CDR2 ANQGSEA come from the germline V gene. The V end was cut by 0 bases, the J end by 5 bases, with 16 bases between. CDR3 residues: CSVEDGRQGRTGELFF. The CDR3 bases are TGCAGCGTTGAAGATGGGAGGCAGGGCAGGACCGGGGAGCTGTTTTTT.

This clone was found once. The chain uses TRBV18 and TRBJ1-1; D uncertain. The CDR3 length is 13 residues. Per the germline V gene, CDR1 is KGHSH and CDR2 is LQKENI. V was pared by 3 bases and J by 3 bases, with 8 bases between. CDR3 sequence reads: CASSPGQDTEAFF. The CDR3 nucleotides read TGTGCCAGCTCACCGGGTCAGGACACTGAAGCTTTCTTT.